This TCR beta chain was captured in a study of blood T cell repertoires in COVID-19. V dropped 5 bases and J dropped 4; count of bases not matched to a gene: 4. The CDR3 covers 15 residues. Germline values: CDR1 MNHEY, CDR2 SVGAGI. Produced via immunoSEQ multiplex PCR; TCRdb's table is partial and in-frame only. The sample shows over 450,000 clones, 75% to 90% of them seen only once. Sample: peripheral blood. The source of this sequence is a man between 18 and 29 years old with COVID-19, enrolled during active disease. This chain connects TRBV6-5 to TRBJ2-3, with 12 nucleotides matching TRBD2. In DNA, the CDR3 is TGTGCCAGCAGTCGACTAGCGGGAGTGGCAGATACGCAGTATTTT. Its protein is CASSRLAGVADTQYF.